The entry below gives a single TCR beta chain sequence along with its context. What it binds is unknown. TCRdb's table, derived via immunoSEQ multiplex PCR, lists solely in-frame clones and lacks some. The profile shows about 180,000 clones, around 88% of them singletons. Trimming removed 2 bases from V and 5 bases from J, with 12 bases in between. The CDR3 consists of 14 residues. Germline CDR1 reads SGHTA; CDR2 reads FQGNSA. These data come from a study of Ad26.COV2.S vaccination and SARS-CoV-2 variants. Findings and caveats of the study: Those who received vaccine or placebo ended up with similar non-spike TCR breadth. Placebo recipients trailed vaccine recipients in spike-specific TCR breadth. Marked by substantial breadth, spike-specific CD8+ and CD4+ T cell responses were reportedly seen after vaccination. An underestimation of total T cell responses may have resulted from the TCR breadth and depth analyses.

The TCR sequence derives from a human donor who had recovered from COVID-19. The chain has TRBV7-2 and TRBJ1-2, with D unresolved. The starting material was peripheral blood, obtained after recovery from COVID-19. CDR3 protein: CASSLLAQLYGYTF. In nucleotides, the CDR3 is TGTGCCAGCAGCTTACTCGCCCAGCTATATGGCTACACCTTC.